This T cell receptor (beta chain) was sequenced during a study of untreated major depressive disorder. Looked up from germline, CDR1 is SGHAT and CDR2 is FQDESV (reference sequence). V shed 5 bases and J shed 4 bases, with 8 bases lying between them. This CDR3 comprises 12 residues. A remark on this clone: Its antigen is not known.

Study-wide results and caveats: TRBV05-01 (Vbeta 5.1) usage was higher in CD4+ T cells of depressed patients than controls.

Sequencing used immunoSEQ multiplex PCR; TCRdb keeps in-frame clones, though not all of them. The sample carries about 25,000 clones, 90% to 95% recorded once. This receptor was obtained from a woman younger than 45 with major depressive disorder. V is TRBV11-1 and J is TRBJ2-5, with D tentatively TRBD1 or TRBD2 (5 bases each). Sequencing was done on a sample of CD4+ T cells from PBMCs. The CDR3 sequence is CASSRGRETQYF. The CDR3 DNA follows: TGTGCCAGCAGCAGGGGACGAGAGACCCAGTACTTC.